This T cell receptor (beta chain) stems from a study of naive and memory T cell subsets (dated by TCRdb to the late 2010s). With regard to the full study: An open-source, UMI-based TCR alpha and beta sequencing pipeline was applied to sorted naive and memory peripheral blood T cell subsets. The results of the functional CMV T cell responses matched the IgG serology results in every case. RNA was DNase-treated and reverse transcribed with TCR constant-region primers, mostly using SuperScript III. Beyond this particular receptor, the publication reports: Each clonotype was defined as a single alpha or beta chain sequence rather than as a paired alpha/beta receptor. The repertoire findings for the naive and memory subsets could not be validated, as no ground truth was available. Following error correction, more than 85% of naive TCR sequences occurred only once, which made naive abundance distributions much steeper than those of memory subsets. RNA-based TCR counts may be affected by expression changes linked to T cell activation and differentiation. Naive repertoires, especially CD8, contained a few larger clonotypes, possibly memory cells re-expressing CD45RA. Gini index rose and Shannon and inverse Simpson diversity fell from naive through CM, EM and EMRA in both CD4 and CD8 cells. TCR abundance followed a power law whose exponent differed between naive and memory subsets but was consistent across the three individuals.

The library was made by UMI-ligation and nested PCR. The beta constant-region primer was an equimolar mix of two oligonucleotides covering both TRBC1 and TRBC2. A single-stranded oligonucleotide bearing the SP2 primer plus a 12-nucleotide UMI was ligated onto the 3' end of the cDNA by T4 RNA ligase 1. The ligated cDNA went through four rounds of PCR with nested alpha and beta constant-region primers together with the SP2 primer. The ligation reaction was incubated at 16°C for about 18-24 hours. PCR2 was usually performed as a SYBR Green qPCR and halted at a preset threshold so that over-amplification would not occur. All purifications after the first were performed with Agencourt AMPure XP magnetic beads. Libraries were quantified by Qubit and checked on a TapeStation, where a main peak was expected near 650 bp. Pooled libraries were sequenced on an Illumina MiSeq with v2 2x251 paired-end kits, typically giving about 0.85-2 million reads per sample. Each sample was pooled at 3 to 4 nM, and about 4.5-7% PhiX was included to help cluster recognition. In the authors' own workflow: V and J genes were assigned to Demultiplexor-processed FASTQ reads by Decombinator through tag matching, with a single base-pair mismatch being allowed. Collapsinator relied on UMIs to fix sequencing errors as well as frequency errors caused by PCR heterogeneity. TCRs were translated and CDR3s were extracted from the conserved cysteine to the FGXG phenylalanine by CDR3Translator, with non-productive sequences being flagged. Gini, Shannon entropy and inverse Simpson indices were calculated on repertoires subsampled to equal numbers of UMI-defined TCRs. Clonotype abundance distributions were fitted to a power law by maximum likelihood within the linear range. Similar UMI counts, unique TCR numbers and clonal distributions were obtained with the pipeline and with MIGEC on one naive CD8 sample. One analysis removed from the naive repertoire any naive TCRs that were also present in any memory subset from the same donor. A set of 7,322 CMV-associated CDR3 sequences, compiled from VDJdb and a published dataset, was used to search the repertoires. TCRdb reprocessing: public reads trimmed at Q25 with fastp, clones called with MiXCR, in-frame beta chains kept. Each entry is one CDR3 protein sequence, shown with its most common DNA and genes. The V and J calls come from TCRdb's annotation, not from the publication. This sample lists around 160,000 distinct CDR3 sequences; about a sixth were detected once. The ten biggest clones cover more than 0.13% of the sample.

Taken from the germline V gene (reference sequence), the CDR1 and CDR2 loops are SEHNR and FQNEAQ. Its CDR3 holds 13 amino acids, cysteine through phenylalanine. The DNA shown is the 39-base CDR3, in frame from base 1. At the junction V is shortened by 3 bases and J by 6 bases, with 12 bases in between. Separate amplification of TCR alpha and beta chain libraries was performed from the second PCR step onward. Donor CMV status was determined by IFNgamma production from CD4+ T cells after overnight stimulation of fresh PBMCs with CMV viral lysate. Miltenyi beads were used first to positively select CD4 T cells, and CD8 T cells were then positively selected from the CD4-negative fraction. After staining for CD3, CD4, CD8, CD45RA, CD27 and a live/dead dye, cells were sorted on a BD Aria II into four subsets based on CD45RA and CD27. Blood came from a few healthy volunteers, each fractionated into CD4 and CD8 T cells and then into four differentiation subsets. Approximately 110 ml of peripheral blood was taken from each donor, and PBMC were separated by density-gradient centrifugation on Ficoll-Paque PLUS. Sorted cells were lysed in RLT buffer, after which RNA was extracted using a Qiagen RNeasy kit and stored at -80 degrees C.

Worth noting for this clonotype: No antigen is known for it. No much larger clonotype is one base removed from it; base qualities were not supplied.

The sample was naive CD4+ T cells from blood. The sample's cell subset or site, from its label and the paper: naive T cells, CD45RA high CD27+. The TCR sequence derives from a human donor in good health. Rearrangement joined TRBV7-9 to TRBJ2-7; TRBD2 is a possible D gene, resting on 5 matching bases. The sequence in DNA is TGTGCCAGCAGCTTTTTTGGGGAGAGCGAGCAGTACTTC. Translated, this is CASSFFGESEQYF.